The rows below give T cell receptor beta chains drawn from one sample of a study of T-cell reconstitution after alpha-beta-depleted transplantation in children. TCRdb reprocessed the PCR reads via MiXCR and lists one record per CDR3 protein. The sample carries over 45,000 distinct CDR3 sequences, about 10% recorded once. The sample here was PBMCs, mostly from graft donor cells, taken 60 days after TCRalphabeta/CD19-depleted stem cell transplant. Receptors were obtained from a male patient aged 2-10 years who had a stem cell transplant for chronic granulomatous disease, so the T cells may come from the graft donor. Both conserved end residues are part of each CDR3. The order of the fields is V gene, clone size, J gene, D gene, CDR3 protein, CDR3 DNA. The D gene is left open where the match is weak. A clone size is listed for some rows: how often the clone was seen (once, few, many), or a class if it is expanded.

V gene: TRBV12-3/TRBV12-4
clone size: many
J gene: TRBJ2-2
D gene: NA
CDR3 protein: CASSPLTPGNTGELFF
CDR3 DNA: TGTGCCAGCAGTCCACTGACACCAGGAAACACCGGGGAGCTGTTTTTT

V gene: TRBV24-1
clone size: few
J gene: TRBJ1-5
D gene: TRBD1
CDR3 protein: CATSDSTSGGGDQPQHF
CDR3 DNA: TGTGCCACCAGTGATTCCACCTCAGGGGGAGGTGATCAGCCCCAGCATTTT

V gene: TRBV5-1
clone size: many
J gene: TRBJ2-6
D gene: NA
CDR3 protein: CASSGIVSGANVLTF
CDR3 DNA: TGCGCCAGCAGCGGAATCGTCTCTGGGGCCAACGTCCTGACTTTC

V gene: TRBV15
clone size: many
J gene: TRBJ1-1
D gene: TRBD1
CDR3 protein: CATSRAGQGITEAFF
CDR3 DNA: TGTGCCACCAGCAGAGCGGGACAGGGCATCACTGAAGCTTTCTTT

V gene: TRBV3-1
clone size: many
J gene: TRBJ2-3
D gene: NA
CDR3 protein: CASSQKLGFGTDTQYF
CDR3 DNA: TGTGCCAGCAGCCAAAAATTGGGATTCGGGACAGATACGCAGTATTTT

V gene: TRBV7-6
clone size: NA
J gene: TRBJ2-7
D gene: TRBD2
CDR3 protein: CASSLVASGYEQYF
CDR3 DNA: TGTGCCAGCAGCTTAGTTGCTAGCGGGTACGAGCAGTACTTC

V gene: TRBV28
clone size: many
J gene: TRBJ1-5
D gene: NA
CDR3 protein: CASSPWGAGNQPQHF
CDR3 DNA: TGTGCCAGCAGTCCCTGGGGGGCGGGCAATCAGCCCCAGCATTTT

V gene: TRBV5-4
clone size: many
J gene: TRBJ2-1
D gene: NA
CDR3 protein: CASSSEQGRGNEQFF
CDR3 DNA: TGTGCCAGCAGCTCAGAGCAGGGCAGGGGCAATGAGCAGTTCTTC

V gene: TRBV5-1
clone size: many
J gene: TRBJ2-7
D gene: NA
CDR3 protein: CASSLVGAPSYEQYF
CDR3 DNA: TGCGCCAGCAGCTTGGTGGGGGCGCCTTCCTACGAGCAGTACTTC

V gene: TRBV5-1
clone size: many
J gene: TRBJ2-3
D gene: TRBD2
CDR3 protein: CASSLALAGVSSTDTQYF
CDR3 DNA: TGCGCCAGCAGCTTGGCCCTAGCGGGAGTCTCGAGCACAGATACGCAGTATTTT

V gene: TRBV20-1
clone size: many
J gene: TRBJ2-7
D gene: TRBD2
CDR3 protein: CSARTSGRAYEQYF
CDR3 DNA: TGCAGTGCTCGGACTAGCGGGAGGGCATACGAGCAGTACTTC